There are a few counts of the clone carrying this TCR beta chain. Its specificity is unknown. The PCR employed 60 Vbeta primers together with 13 Jbeta primers. Measured with immunoSEQ multiplex PCR; TCRdb has only the in-frame clones, and not every one. Among about 120,000 clones listed, around 76% were seen once. V shed 1 base and J shed 3 bases, with 13 bases lying between them. CDR1 MGHRA and CDR2 YSYEKL come from the germline V gene. The CDR3 contains 15 residues. The data were obtained in a study of cytomegalovirus exposure and HLA in healthy donors. Study-level points and caveats: Researchers reported in a later analysis that a missense DCLRE1C variant was tied to TCR beta V- and J-gene trimming. Many donors shared some public TCRs, even though most TCR sequences were rare.

Sequenced input: PBMCs. The sequence was collected from a man in his 60s in good health and CMV-seropositive. The V call is TRBV4-1, the J call TRBJ2-7; D remains unclear. The CDR3 DNA reads as TGCGCCAGCAGCCAAGTCGAGGCTTATTACTACGAGCAGTACTTC. The encoded protein is CASSQVEAYYYEQYF.